This T cell receptor beta chain was obtained from a study of blood T cells in healthy people across ages. Alongside a J-beta primer mix, a sample-barcoded 5' primer served in a second PCR lasting roughly 6 to 12 cycles. Unique molecular identifiers of 12 random nucleotides labeled each cDNA. Each of the samples gave a minimum of 3 million paired-end reads that contained CDR3. TCRdb redid the calling of the 5' RACE reads with MiXCR, one entry per CDR3 protein. The sample shows around 2 million distinct CDR3 sequences, about two fifths of them seen only once. Each individual donor underwent a draw of roughly 10 milliliters of peripheral blood. Specimen: blood. The origin of this receptor is a human donor in good health.

The CDR3, as DNA: TGCGCCAGCCGGGATCGGTGGGGGGGTAGTTGGAACACTGAAGCTTTCTTT. Its protein product is CASRDRWGGSWNTEAFF. The rearrangement joins TRBV10-2 to TRBJ1-1; possible D gene TRBD1, 5 bases. The germline V gene has CDR1 WSHSY and CDR2 SAAADI. The CDR3 runs to 17 residues. Between the trimmed V and J ends, which lost 8 bases and 1 base, there was a span of 23 bases.